This TCR beta chain was sequenced during a study of blood T cell repertoires in COVID-19. Study at large: T cells, B-cell-depleted T cells, or PBMCs provided the cDNA or gDNA that served as material.

Authors' analysis steps: Counts of nucleated cells, estimated from reference gene primer amplification, were obtained. Assay used: immunoSEQ multiplex PCR; TCRdb lists only in-frame clones, some missing. That table is the source of V, J and clone size, and D and trimming were worked out from the DNA. The sample records under 300,000 clones, roughly 85% being singletons. The CDR3 contains 16 residues. Germline CDR1 reads MDHEN; CDR2 reads SYDVKM. The V end was cut by 4 bases, the J end by 3 bases, with 19 bases between. The V and J genes are TRBV28 and TRBJ2-7; possibly TRBD2 for D (6 bases). Sequenced input: peripheral blood. This TCR was recovered from a woman aged 25 to 39 with active or convalescent COVID-19. CDR3 sequence reads: CASSSPRVEGNYEQYF. The CDR3 region has the DNA TGTGCCAGCAGTTCCCCGCGGGTGGAGGGAAACTACGAGCAGTACTTC.